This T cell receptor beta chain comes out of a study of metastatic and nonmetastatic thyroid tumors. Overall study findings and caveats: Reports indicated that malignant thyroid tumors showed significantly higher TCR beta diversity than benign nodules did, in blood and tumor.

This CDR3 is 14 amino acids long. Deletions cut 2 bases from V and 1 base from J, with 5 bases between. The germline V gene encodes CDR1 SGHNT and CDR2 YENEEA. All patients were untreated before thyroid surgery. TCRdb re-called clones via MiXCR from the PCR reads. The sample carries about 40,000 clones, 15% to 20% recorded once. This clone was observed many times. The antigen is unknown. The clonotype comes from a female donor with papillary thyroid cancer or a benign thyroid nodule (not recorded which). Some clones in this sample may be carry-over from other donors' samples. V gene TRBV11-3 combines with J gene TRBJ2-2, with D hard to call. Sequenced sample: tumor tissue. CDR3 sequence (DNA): TGTGCCAGCAGCTTAATCGGGAACACCGGGGAGCTGTTTTTT. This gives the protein CASSLIGNTGELFF.